What follows are 6 T cell receptor beta chains derived from one specimen sequenced in a study of T cells in Graves' hyperthyroidism and ophthalmopathy. Researchers amplified the TCR beta CDR3 regions from RNA transcripts. Primed by the HTBI set, a first-round RT-PCR was run on the TCR CDR3. TCRdb re-derived calls from the multiplex PCR reads in MiXCR, one entry per CDR3 protein. The repertoire holds about 500,000 distinct CDR3 sequences, with approximately 15% as singletons. The sequenced material came from blood. The receptors come from a woman aged 18-29 years with Graves' hyperthyroidism.

This clonotype turned up a few times. This chain uses TRBV7-9 with TRBJ1-6; tentatively, D is TRBD1 (5 bases). CDR3 size: 13 residues. Germline CDR1 reads SEHNR; CDR2 reads FQNEAQ (reference sequence). Trimming stripped 7 bases from V and 8 bases from J, with 12 bases between. CDR3 protein: CASTPAGDSPLHF. CDR3 nucleotide sequence: TGTGCCAGCACCCCAGCGGGGGATTCACCCCTCCACTTT. Using reference TRBV7-9 and TRBJ1-6 for the parts outside the CDR3, the full variable domain is DTGVSQNPRHKITKRGQNVTFRCDPISEHNRLYWYRQTLGQGPEFLTYFQNEAQLEKSRLLSDRFSAERPKGSFSTLEIQRTEQGDSAMYLCASTPAGDSPLHFGNGTRLTVT.

J is TRBJ2-2 and V is TRBV11-3; D gene ambiguous. The CDR3 covers 12 residues. In germline, CDR1 is SGHNT, CDR2 YENEEA. The ends were cut back, 1 base at V and 7 bases at J, with 4 bases in the middle. CDR3 amino acids: CASSLADGELFF. The DNA of the CDR3 is TGTGCCAGCAGCTTAGCTGACGGGGAGCTGTTTTTT.

The chain employs TRBV27 and TRBJ1-6; possibly TRBD1 for D (6 bases). Looked up from germline, CDR1 is MNHEY and CDR2 is SMNVEV (reference sequence). The ends were cut back, 6 bases at V and 7 bases at J, with 13 bases in the middle. The CDR3 contains 14 residues. The DNA of the CDR3 is TGTGCCAGCAGCCGCCGACAGGAGAATTCACCCCTCCACTTT. Amino acid sequence: CASSRRQENSPLHF.

On this clonotype itself: A much larger clone lies a single base off, so this may be a read error. CDR3 region: CASSLGVRENTGELLF. In nucleotides, the CDR3 is TGTGCCAGCAGCTTAGGGGTGCGGGAAAACACCGGGGAGCTGCTTTTT. This rearrangement joins TRBV11-2 to TRBJ2-2, with TRBD2 as a possible D gene (6 bases). The CDR3 has 16 residues. Germline V gives CDR1 SGHAT, CDR2 FQNNGV.

This clonotype was recorded a few times. This rearrangement joins TRBV30 to TRBJ2-7; D unclear. Germline values: CDR1 GTSNPN, CDR2 SVGIG (reference sequence). The CDR3 has 11 residues. V lost 1 base to trimming and J lost 6 bases, with 7 bases between them. CDR3 DNA: TGTGCCTGGAGTGCTTGGGTCGAGCAGTACTTC. This sequence encodes CAWSAWVEQYF. Together with reference TRBV30 and TRBJ2-7, the CDR3 gives the full variable domain: SQTIHQWPATLVQPVGSPLSLECTVEGTSNPNLYWYRQAAGRGLQLLFYSVGIGQISSEVPQNLSASRPQDRQFILSSKKLLLSDSGFYLCAWSAWVEQYFGPGTRLTVT.

The table lists this clonotype with many counts. The chain uses TRBV7-9 and TRBJ1-1; weak D call: TRBD1 (6 bases). The V gene's germline CDR1 is SEHNR and CDR2 FQNEAQ (reference sequence). The CDR3 has 18 residues. V was clipped by 5 bases and J by 0 bases, with 22 bases between them. CDR3 in amino acids: CASSPEPDRRPMNTEAFF. CDR3 DNA sequence: TGTGCCAGCAGCCCCGAGCCGGACAGACGACCGATGAACACTGAAGCTTTCTTT. The full variable domain, in which reference TRBV7-9 and TRBJ1-1 provide the parts outside the CDR3, is DTGVSQNPRHKITKRGQNVTFRCDPISEHNRLYWYRQTLGQGPEFLTYFQNEAQLEKSRLLSDRFSAERPKGSFSTLEIQRTEQGDSAMYLCASSPEPDRRPMNTEAFFGQGTRLTVV.